This passage covers 4 T cell receptor beta chains from one sample sequenced in a study of T cells in Graves' hyperthyroidism and ophthalmopathy. Amplification of TCR beta CDR3 regions was performed using RNA transcripts as template. The HTBI primer set drove a first-round RT-PCR of the TCR CDR3. TCRdb re-called the multiplex PCR reads with MiXCR, one entry per CDR3 protein. The sample contains under 400,000 distinct CDR3 sequences, roughly 20% of which appear only once. Source material: blood. The receptor source for this set is a woman aged 45 to 65 with Graves' hyperthyroidism.

The chain employs TRBV7-9 and TRBJ2-2; D assignment may be TRBD1 or TRBD2 (5 bases each). Germline V gives CDR1 SEHNR, CDR2 FQNEAQ (reference sequence). The germline V and J ends were trimmed by 7 bases and 3 bases, with 12 bases remaining between them. The CDR3 length is 14 residues. As DNA, the CDR3 is TGTGCCAGCATCGCGCAGGGAGACACCGGGGAGCTGTTTTTT. It translates to CASIAQGDTGELFF.

The CDR3, as DNA: TGTGCCAGCAGTCTAGGGGGCTGGCTCTCCTCCACTGAAGCTTTCTTT. This encodes CASSLGGWLSSTEAFF. The chain employs TRBV28 and TRBJ1-1; 7 bases align to TRBD1. CDR1 is MDHEN, CDR2 SYDVKM, per germline. The CDR3 is 16 residues long. With 5 bases clipped from V and 4 bases from J, the junction kept 13 bases outside the gene matches.

V is TRBV9 and J is TRBJ1-3, with D uncertain. Trimming took 4 bases from V and 0 from J, leaving 11 bases between them. Per germline, CDR1 SGDLS and CDR2 YYNGEE. This CDR3 is 15 amino acids long. CDR3 region: CASSPRTFSGNTIYF. CDR3 sequence (DNA): TGTGCCAGCAGCCCCCGGACCTTCTCTGGAAACACCATATATTTT. The full variable domain, its missing parts supplied by reference TRBV9 and TRBJ1-3, is DSGVTQTPKHLITATGQRVTLRCSPRSGDLSVYWYQQSLDQGLQFLIQYYNGEERAKGNILERFSAQQFPDLHSELNLSSLELGDSALYFCASSPRTFSGNTIYFGEGSWLTVV.

This clonotype was recorded many times. The chain is built from TRBV20-1 and TRBJ1-1; 7 nucleotides align to TRBD1. This CDR3 contains 14 residues. V dropped 4 bases and J dropped 1; count of bases not matched to a gene: 6. The germline V gene has CDR1 DFQATT and CDR2 SNEGSKA (reference sequence). The CDR3 region has the DNA TGCAGTGCTAAGCGGGGACAGCAGAACACTGAAGCTTTCTTT. It codes for CSAKRGQQNTEAFF.